These 11 T cell receptor beta chains share one sample of origin, sequenced in a study of blood T cell repertoires in COVID-19. The assay was immunoSEQ multiplex PCR, and TCRdb's table has in-frame clones only and misses some. The sample has around 150,000 clones, around 90% seen once. Sequencing was performed on peripheral blood. The receptors stem from a woman aged 55-69 years with active or convalescent COVID-19.

The rearrangement links TRBV19 to TRBJ1-6, with 8 bases matching TRBD1. The V gene's germline CDR1 is LNHDA and CDR2 SQIVND (reference sequence). This CDR3 is 13 amino acids long. The junction had 4 bases not matched to a gene; V was cut back by 5 bases and J by 10 bases. CDR3 sequence: CASSEDRVSPLHF. CDR3 sequence (DNA): TGTGCCAGTAGTGAGGACAGGGTATCACCCCTCCACTTT.

This sequence joins TRBV18 and TRBJ1-1; weak D call: TRBD1 (6 bases). Germline-derived CDR1 and CDR2 are KGHSH and LQKENI. The CDR3 totals 13 residues. Trimming cost V 8 bases and J 0 bases, with 10 bases left between them. The CDR3, as DNA: TGTGCCAGCGGTCAGGGGATGAACACTGAAGCTTTCTTT. Translation: CASGQGMNTEAFF. The full variable domain, rest sourced from reference TRBV18 and TRBJ1-1, is NAGVMQNPRHLVRRRGQEARLRCSPMKGHSHVYWYRQLPEEGLKFMVYLQKENIIDESGMPKERFSAEFPKEGPSILRIQQVVRGDSAAYFCASGQGMNTEAFFGQGTRLTVV.

CDR3 bases: TGTGCCAGCAGTGATGAGGGAGTGGAGTATTTT. Residues: CASSDEGVEYF. The V gene is TRBV2, the J gene TRBJ2-3; D may be TRBD2 (5 bases). This CDR3 is 11 amino acids long. Between the trimmed V and J ends, which lost 3 bases and 13 bases, there was a span of 11 bases. CDR1 and CDR2 (germline): SNHLY, FYNNEI.

This clone was counted between two and nine times. The chain uses TRBV19 and TRBJ1-5; no firm D call. CDR1 LNHDA and CDR2 SQIVND come from the germline V gene (reference sequence). V lost 5 bases to trimming and J lost 11 bases, with 19 bases between them. This CDR3 is 14 amino acids long. CDR3 loop: CASSGVKRDRSQHF. CDR3 DNA sequence: TGTGCCAGTAGTGGAGTGAAGCGGGATCGGTCCCAGCATTTT.

In its sample, this clone was seen once. V usage is TRBV7-2 and J usage is TRBJ2-7; TRBD2 matches at 10 bases. The V gene end was trimmed by 5 bases and the J gene end by 3 bases; junction bases not matched to a gene: 4. The length of the CDR3 is 14 residues. Germline V gives CDR1 SGHTA, CDR2 FQGNSA. The chain's CDR3 is CASSTSGGVYEQYF. CDR3 nucleotides: TGTGCCAGCAGCACCAGCGGGGGGGTCTACGAGCAGTACTTC.

The chain employs TRBV11-2 and TRBJ2-3, with 14 bases fitting TRBD2. The CDR3 spans 18 residues. Germline trimming cut 4 bases from V and 3 bases from J; bases unmatched to any gene: 9. The V gene's germline CDR1 is SGHAT and CDR2 FQNNGV. The CDR3 coding sequence is TGTGCCAGCAGCTCGCCGGGACTAGCGGGGGTTATGACAGATACGCAGTATTTT. It translates to CASSSPGLAGVMTDTQYF. Together with reference TRBV11-2 and TRBJ2-3, the CDR3 gives the full variable domain: EAGVAQSPRYKIIEKRQSVAFWCNPISGHATLYWYQQILGQGPKLLIQFQNNGVVDDSQLPKDRFSAERLKGVDSTLKIQPAKLEDSAVYLCASSSPGLAGVMTDTQYFGPGTRLTVL.

The chain joins TRBV7-2 to TRBJ2-7, with D possibly TRBD1 on 5 matching bases. The germline V gene has CDR1 SGHTA and CDR2 FQGNSA. Deletions cut 4 bases from V and 2 bases from J, with 12 bases between. The CDR3 contains 14 residues. This CDR3 reads CASSYDSTTYEQYF. The CDR3, as DNA: TGTGCCAGCAGCTATGACAGCACTACCTACGAGCAGTACTTC.

This chain links TRBV11-3 with TRBJ2-1; D gene ambiguous. In germline, CDR1 is SGHNT, CDR2 YENEEA. Trimming shortened V by 5 bases and J by 10 bases, and 9 bases separated the two germline ends. The CDR3 loop spans 11 amino acids. CDR3 amino acids: CASSEGREQFF. The CDR3 bases are TGTGCCAGCAGCGAAGGCAGGGAGCAGTTCTTC.

In DNA form, the CDR3 reads TGCGCCAGCAGCCATCACAGGGACAGGGGATTCGGCACTGAAGCTTTCTTT. Translated, it gives CASSHHRDRGFGTEAFF. V usage is TRBV4-1 and J usage is TRBJ1-1; 10 nucleotides match TRBD1. There are 17 residues in the CDR3. After removal of 3 bases from V and 4 bases from J, the junction contained 11 bases not matched to a gene. Germline CDR1 MGHRA, CDR2 YSYEKL.

The chain carries TRBV7-2 and TRBJ2-1, with D possibly matching TRBD1 (6 bases). The V and J ends lost 4 bases and 9 bases respectively, with 22 bases between them. Per germline, CDR1 SGHTA and CDR2 FQGNSA. The CDR3 is 16 amino acids. CDR3 DNA sequence: TGTGCCAGCAGCTCCGGCCCAGGGGCTCTAATGGGTGAGCAGTTCTTC. This translates into CASSSGPGALMGEQFF.

V usage is TRBV4-3 and J usage is TRBJ1-2; D unclear. CDR1 is LGHNA, CDR2 YSLEER, per germline. Trimming left V 0 bases short and J 4 bases short, with 21 bases between. This CDR3 is built from 18 residues. The CDR3: CASSQDERNAPPSYGYTF. In nucleotides, the CDR3 is TGCGCCAGCAGCCAAGATGAGCGGAATGCACCACCAAGCTATGGCTACACCTTC.